One sample yielded the 16 T cell receptor beta chains listed below, sequenced in a study of CD8 T cells in ankylosing spondylitis. No cognate antigen is known for these TCRs. Findings of the study overall: One TCR beta motif, made up of several highly homologous variants, appeared characteristic of ankylosing spondylitis blood.

Each CDR3 protein is one row after TCRdb ran MiXCR on the 5' RACE reads. The sample lists under 850,000 distinct CDR3 sequences; 15% to 20% were seen once. The sequencing input was blood, either unsorted or a sorted T cell fraction (not recorded which). These TCRs come from a male donor with ankylosing spondylitis.

This clonotype was observed a handful of times. The CDR3 sequence is CAISGPGGRNREQFF. Here the CDR3 DNA reads TGTGCCATCAGTGGGCCGGGCGGGAGAAACCGGGAGCAGTTCTTC. The chain has TRBV10-3 and TRBJ2-1; TRBD2 agrees at 7 bases. The V and J ends lost 4 bases and 10 bases, in that order; junction bases with no gene match: 13. Germline V gene lookup returns CDR1 ENHRY and CDR2 SYGVKD. This CDR3 contains 15 residues.

This clonotype was detected only a few times. V gene TRBV12-3 or TRBV12-4 combines with J gene TRBJ1-5; D is perhaps TRBD1 (5 bases). V was cut by 5 bases and J by 5 bases, with 16 bases left in between. The CDR3 runs 15 residues. The CDR3 nucleotides are TGTGCCAGCAGTCTCCTGGCTGGGGGGGATCAGCCCCAGCATTTT. The encoded protein is CASSLLAGGDQPQHF.

This clonotype was found a few times. This chain joins TRBV9 and TRBJ2-5; TRBD1 matches 8 bases. The V gene end was trimmed by 7 bases and the J gene end by 2 bases; junction bases not matched to a gene: 13. This CDR3 has 16 residues. CDR1 is SGDLS and CDR2 is YYNGEE in the germline V gene. The CDR3 sequence is CASRGTGLRLQETQYF. The CDR3 bases are TGTGCCAGCCGGGGGACAGGCCTAAGATTACAAGAGACCCAGTACTTC. Complete variable domain (other parts from reference TRBV9 and TRBJ2-5): DSGVTQTPKHLITATGQRVTLRCSPRSGDLSVYWYQQSLDQGLQFLIQYYNGEERAKGNILERFSAQQFPDLHSELNLSSLELGDSALYFCASRGTGLRLQETQYFGPGTRLLVL.

This clonotype was seen a few times. The V gene is TRBV9, the J gene TRBJ1-2; D is perhaps TRBD1 (6 bases). The germline V and J ends were trimmed by 4 bases and 4 bases, with 17 bases remaining between them. Germline lookup yields CDR1 SGDLS and CDR2 YYNGEE. The CDR3 spans 15 residues. The CDR3: CASSQDRPSTYGYTF. In nucleotides, the CDR3 is TGTGCCAGCAGCCAGGACAGACCTTCTACCTATGGCTACACCTTC.

This chain connects TRBV4-3 to TRBJ2-1, with TRBD2 as a possible D gene (5 bases). The CDR3 runs 15 residues. In germline, CDR1 is LGHNA, CDR2 YSLEER. V lost 0 bases and J lost 6, with 12 bases in between. CDR3 sequence (DNA): TGCGCCAGCAGCCAAGAAGGTAGCGAGGGCAATGAGCAGTTCTTC. This gives the protein CASSQEGSEGNEQFF.

This clonotype was counted only a few times. The genes are TRBV4-2 and TRBJ2-3, with D possibly being TRBD2 (5 bases). CDR3 size: 13 residues. The V gene lost 0 bases and the J gene lost 4 bases, with 5 bases spanning the gap. Germline CDR1 LGHNA, CDR2 YNFKEQ. The CDR3 DNA follows: TGTGCCAGCAGCCAAGAGCGGGCAGATACGCAGTATTTT. This codes for CASSQERADTQYF.

The chain couples TRBV7-8 to TRBJ2-7; the match to TRBD1 covers 7 bases. The CDR3 covers 16 residues. Germline trimming cut 1 base from V and 1 base from J; bases unmatched to any gene: 7. CDR1 is SGHVS and CDR2 is FQNEAQ in the germline V gene. The CDR3, as DNA: TGTGCCAGCAGCTTAGGTTTCGGGGACAGATCCTACGAGCAGTACTTC. This codes for CASSLGFGDRSYEQYF.

The chain's CDR3 is CASSLAGWELFF. CDR3 nucleotide sequence: TGTGCCAGCAGCTTAGCCGGCTGGGAGCTGTTTTTT. V is TRBV11-2 and J is TRBJ2-2; D unresolved. Trimming shortened V by 1 base and J by 9 bases, and 6 bases separated the two germline ends. The CDR3 has 12 residues. From germline, CDR1 is SGHAT and CDR2 FQNNGV.

This clonotype was seen more than once but under ten times. This sequence joins TRBV20-1 and TRBJ2-7; 12 nucleotides line up with TRBD2. The CDR3 length is 14 residues. Germline V gives CDR1 DFQATT, CDR2 SNEGSKA (reference sequence). Trimming took 4 bases from V and 3 from J; bases not matched to a gene: 4. The CDR3 bases are TGCAGTGCTACCCGGACTAGCGGGGACTACGAGCAGTACTTC. This gives the protein CSATRTSGDYEQYF.

CDR3 region: CSVPGWRGAAYTQYF. CDR3 DNA sequence: TGCAGCGTCCCGGGGTGGCGGGGGGCCGCCTATACGCAGTATTTT. V and J are TRBV29-1 and TRBJ2-3; 8 nucleotides align to TRBD2. Germline CDR1 reads SQVTM; CDR2 reads ANQGSEA. J lost 7 bases, V lost 6 bases, and 15 bases had no gene match. The CDR3 consists of 15 residues.

This rearrangement joins TRBV7-2 to TRBJ2-5; 7 bases align to TRBD1. The CDR3 covers 17 residues. Germline V lookup: CDR1 SGHTA, CDR2 FQGNSA. After removal of 5 bases from V and 2 bases from J, the junction contained 14 bases not matched to a gene. This chain's CDR3 is CASSPRRGQSFQETQYF. The CDR3 region has the DNA TGTGCCAGCAGCCCGAGAAGGGGACAGAGCTTTCAAGAGACCCAGTACTTC.

This clonotype was recorded at least ten times. The genes are TRBV12-3 or TRBV12-4 and TRBJ2-1, with TRBD1 matching 10 bases. There are 15 residues in the CDR3. With 5 bases clipped from V and 4 bases from J, the junction kept 5 bases outside the gene matches. The CDR3 region is CASSVGQGRYNEQFF. CDR3 DNA sequence: TGTGCCAGCAGTGTGGGACAGGGGCGTTACAATGAGCAGTTCTTC.

The V gene is TRBV20-1, the J gene TRBJ2-7, with a possible D match to TRBD2 (6 bases). The CDR3 runs to 13 residues. In germline, CDR1 is DFQATT, CDR2 SNEGSKA (reference sequence). The ends were cut back, 3 bases at V and 2 bases at J, with 11 bases in the middle. CDR3 DNA: TGCAGTGCTAGTGCCGGAGGGCCCTACGAGCAGTACTTC. The encoded protein is CSASAGGPYEQYF.

The gene calls are TRBV12-3 or TRBV12-4 and TRBJ1-3; no definite D call. This CDR3 comprises 16 residues. V dropped 2 bases and J dropped 1 base, with 12 bases sitting between them. The CDR3 is CASSLNPGMSGNTIYF. The DNA of the CDR3 is TGTGCCAGCAGTTTAAACCCGGGAATGTCTGGAAACACCATATATTTT.

The chain combines TRBV20-1 with TRBJ2-3; tentative D call: TRBD1 (5 bases). The CDR3 extends over 14 amino acids. CDR1 DFQATT and CDR2 SNEGSKA come from the germline V gene (reference sequence). V shed 1 base and J shed 2 bases, with 10 bases lying between them. Here the CDR3 reads CSARGKDTTDTQYF. The DNA for the CDR3 is TGCAGTGCTAGAGGGAAGGACACCACAGATACGCAGTATTTT.

In its sample, this clonotype was seen a few times. The J gene is TRBJ2-4, the V gene TRBV6-1; the match to TRBD2 covers 7 bases. The germline gives CDR1 MNHNS, CDR2 SASEGT. With 5 bases clipped from V and 0 bases from J, the junction kept 10 bases outside the gene matches. CDR3 length: 17 amino acids. Here the CDR3 reads CASSNALAELAKNIQYF. The CDR3 DNA reads TGTGCCAGCAGTAATGCTCTAGCGGAACTAGCCAAAAACATTCAGTACTTC.